This TCR beta chain is from a study of STAT5B mutations in CD4+ large granular lymphocyte leukemia. Method: immunoSEQ multiplex PCR; TCRdb's copy keeps in-frame clones and lacks some. Here the sample spans under 40,000 clones, around 66% being singletons. Findings and limits, study-wide: Without putative leukemic clones, patient CD4-sorted repertoires remained more clonal than healthy CD4+ repertoires. No patients shared main leukemic clonotypes, though around 27% appeared at low frequency elsewhere.

In the case of this clone: The antigen is not known. A read error may account for a junction end that differs from germline.

The specimen was CD4+ T cells from blood buffy coats. The sequence was obtained from a human donor in good health.

The CDR3 nucleotides are TGCGCCAGCAGTCGGACTAGCGGGGGAGCGGGCACAGATATGCAGTATTTT. Protein: CASSRTSGGAGTDMQYF. The chain uses TRBV5-1 and TRBJ2-3; 13 nucleotides match TRBD2. This CDR3 has 17 residues. CDR1 and CDR2 (germline): SGHRS, YFSETQ.